This TCR beta chain was sequenced for a study of cytotoxic CD8 clonotypes in ibrutinib-treated CLL. Deletions cut 7 bases from V and 3 bases from J, with 18 bases between. Germline V gene sequence: CDR1 MGHRA, CDR2 YSYEKL. The CDR3 totals 15 residues. The table came from immunoSEQ multiplex PCR; TCRdb's copy has only in-frame clones and leaves some out. The table includes 65,000 to 85,000 clones, approximately 90% detected once. The chain employs TRBV4-1 and TRBJ2-5; D possibly corresponds to TRBD1 (6 bases). This clonotype originated in a human donor with chronic lymphocytic leukemia. The sequenced sample was PBMCs, obtained after 12 months of ibrutinib treatment. CDR3 nucleotide sequence: TGCGCCAGCAACCGACTGGGGGCATCCGAAGAGACCCAGTACTTC. It is translated as CASNRLGASEETQYF.